This T cell receptor beta chain came from a study of cytomegalovirus exposure and HLA in healthy donors. Whole-study results and caveats: According to a later analysis, donors in an Asian-associated ancestry cluster reportedly had fewer N-insertions than the roughly 720-donor mean.

Per germline, CDR1 MNHNS and CDR2 SASEGT. The CDR3 loop spans 14 amino acids. V was cut by 5 bases and J by 0 bases, with 8 bases left in between. Worth noting for this clone: Its antigen remains unknown.

The PCR contained 60 Vbeta and 13 Jbeta primers. Some clones are missing from TCRdb's copy, which holds only in-frame ones; the method was immunoSEQ multiplex PCR. The table lists some 150,000 clones, about four fifths of them singletons. This sequence was found in a man aged 25 to 40 in good health and CMV-seronegative. Sequencing was carried out using PBMCs. The V and J genes are TRBV6-1 and TRBJ1-5, with D unresolved. The CDR3 nucleotides are TGTGCCAGCAGTTTATACTATAGCAATCAGCCCCAGCATTTT. It encodes CASSLYYSNQPQHF.